A selection of T cell receptor beta chains follows, all from one sample in a study of blood T cell repertoires in COVID-19. Sequencing used immunoSEQ multiplex PCR; TCRdb keeps in-frame clones, though not all of them. The data show about 64,000 clones, under 90% seen once. The source material was peripheral blood. These receptors were obtained from a man in his fifties with active COVID-19. CDR3s include the opening cysteine and the closing phenylalanine or tryptophan. The D gene is left open where the match is weak. Some rows mark clone size as missing; the rest say once, few, many or name a class of expanded clone.

clone size | J gene | D gene | CDR3 length | V gene | CDR3 DNA | CDR3 protein
- | TRBJ1-3 | TRBD1 | 15 | TRBV6-5 | TGTGCCAGCACCAGGACAGGGGGAGGAGAAAACACCATATATTTT | CASTRTGGGENTIYF
- | TRBJ1-6 | - | 13 | TRBV7-2 | TGTGCCGCCAGCGGACAGTTTAATTCACCCCTCCACTTT | CAASGQFNSPLHF
- | TRBJ1-6 | TRBD1 | 14 | TRBV28 | TGTGCCAGCCAACGGGACAGGGGTCCCTCACCCCTCCACTTT | CASQRDRGPSPLHF
once | TRBJ2-7 | - | 15 | TRBV28 | TGTGCCAGCAGTCCAGGGGCGGGAGTCTCCTACGAGCAGTACTTC | CASSPGAGVSYEQYF
- | TRBJ2-5 | - | 15 | TRBV5-4 | TGTGCCAGCAGCACGACAGGGACGGAGGGAGAGACCCAGTACTTC | CASSTTGTEGETQYF
- | TRBJ2-5 | TRBD2 | 16 | TRBV28 | TGTGCCAGCACCGGAGGGGGACTAGCGGGACAAGAGACCCAGTACTTC | CASTGGGLAGQETQYF
- | TRBJ2-7 | TRBD1 | 13 | TRBV19 | TGTGCCAGTTCGGACAGGGCTTGGAACGAGCAGTACTTC | CASSDRAWNEQYF
few | TRBJ1-4 | - | 14 | TRBV6-4 | TGTGCCAGCAGTGACAGGGGGGGAAATGAAAAACTGTTTTTT | CASSDRGGNEKLFF
- | TRBJ2-1 | - | 13 | TRBV27 | TGTGCCAGCAGTTCTCAACAGTACAATGAGCAGTTCTTC | CASSSQQYNEQFF
- | TRBJ1-2 | TRBD1 | 15 | TRBV11-2 | TGTGCCAGCAGCTTGCCCGGACAGGGGAACTATGGCTACACCTTC | CASSLPGQGNYGYTF
- | TRBJ2-3 | TRBD2 | 13 | TRBV29-1 | TGCAGCGTTGAAATGGCGGGGGGCAGTACGCAGTATTTT | CSVEMAGGSTQYF
- | TRBJ1-6 | - | 13 | TRBV11-3 | TGTGCCAGCAGTAGGGTCCAGGGTTCACCCCTCCACTTT | CASSRVQGSPLHF
- | TRBJ2-3 | TRBD1 | 15 | TRBV7-2 | TGTGCCAGCAGCCCCGGACAGGGAAACACAGATACGCAGTATTTT | CASSPGQGNTDTQYF
- | TRBJ2-3 | TRBD2 | 15 | TRBV7-3 | TGTGCCAGCAGCTTAAACGGGGGGGCCGCGGATACGCAGTATTTT | CASSLNGGAADTQYF
- | TRBJ2-2 | - | 13 | TRBV9 | TGTGCCAGCAGCTCCGGGGGCACCGGGGAGCTGTTTTTT | CASSSGGTGELFF
- | TRBJ2-3 | - | 14 | TRBV6-5 | TGTGCCAGCAGGTCACAGGGATTTGCAGATACGCAGTATTTT | CASRSQGFADTQYF
- | TRBJ2-7 | TRBD1 | 14 | TRBV5-6 | TGTGCCAGCAGCTTGATGGGACAGACTTACGAGCAGTACTTC | CASSLMGQTYEQYF
- | TRBJ1-6 | TRBD1 | 15 | TRBV4-1 | TGCGCCAGCAGCCGACAGGGTGAGGAAGGTTCACCCCTCCACTTT | CASSRQGEEGSPLHF
medium-sized | TRBJ2-1 | TRBD2 | 13 | TRBV9 | TGTGCCAGCACCCCCTCGGGGGGGCGTGAGCAGTTCTTC | CASTPSGGREQFF
- | TRBJ2-1 | - | 14 | TRBV2 | TGTGCCGGGAGGCTAGGCGGGATCTACAATGAGCAGTTCTTC | CAGRLGGIYNEQFF